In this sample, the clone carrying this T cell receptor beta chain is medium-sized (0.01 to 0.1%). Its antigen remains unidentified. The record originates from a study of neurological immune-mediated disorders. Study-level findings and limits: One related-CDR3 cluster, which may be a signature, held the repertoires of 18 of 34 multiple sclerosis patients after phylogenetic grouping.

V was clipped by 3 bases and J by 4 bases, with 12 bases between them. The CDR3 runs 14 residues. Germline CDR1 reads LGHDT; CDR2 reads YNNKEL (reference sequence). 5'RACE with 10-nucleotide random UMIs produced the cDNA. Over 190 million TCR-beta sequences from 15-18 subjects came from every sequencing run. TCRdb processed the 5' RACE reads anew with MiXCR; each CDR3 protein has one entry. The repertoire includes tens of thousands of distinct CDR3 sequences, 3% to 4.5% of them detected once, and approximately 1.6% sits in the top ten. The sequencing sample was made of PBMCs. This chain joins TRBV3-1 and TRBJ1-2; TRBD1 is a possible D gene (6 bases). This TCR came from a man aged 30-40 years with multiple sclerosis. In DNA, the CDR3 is TGTGCCAGCAGCCAGGAGACAGGAGGCTATGGCTACACCTTC. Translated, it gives CASSQETGGYGYTF.